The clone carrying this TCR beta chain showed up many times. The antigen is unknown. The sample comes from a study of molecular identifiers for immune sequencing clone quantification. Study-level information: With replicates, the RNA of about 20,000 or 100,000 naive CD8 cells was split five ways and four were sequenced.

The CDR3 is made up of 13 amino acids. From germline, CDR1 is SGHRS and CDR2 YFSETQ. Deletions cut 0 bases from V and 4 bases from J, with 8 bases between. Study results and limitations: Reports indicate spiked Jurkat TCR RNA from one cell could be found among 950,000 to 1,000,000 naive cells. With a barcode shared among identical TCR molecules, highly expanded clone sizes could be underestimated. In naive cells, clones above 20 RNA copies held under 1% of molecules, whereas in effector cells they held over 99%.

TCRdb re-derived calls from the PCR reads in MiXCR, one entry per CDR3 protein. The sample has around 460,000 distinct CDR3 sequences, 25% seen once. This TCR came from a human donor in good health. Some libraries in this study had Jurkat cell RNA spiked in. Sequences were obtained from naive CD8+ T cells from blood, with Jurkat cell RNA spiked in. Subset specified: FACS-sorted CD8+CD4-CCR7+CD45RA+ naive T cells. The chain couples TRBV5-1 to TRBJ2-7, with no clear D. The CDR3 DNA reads TGCGCCAGCAGCTTGGCTTTAGCTTACGAGCAGTACTTC. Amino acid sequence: CASSLALAYEQYF.